Listed below are T cell receptor beta chains from one sample, sequenced in a study of blood T cell repertoires in COVID-19. The method was immunoSEQ multiplex PCR; TCRdb's version includes in-frame clones alone and lacks a portion of them. The table records some 180,000 clones, roughly four fifths of them present only once. Input material: peripheral blood. These receptors all stem from a woman aged 80 or older with COVID-19, enrolled during active disease. Both conserved end residues are part of each CDR3. A D gene is named only where the DNA matches it firmly. The listing skips clone size in some rows; elsewhere it reads once, few, many or a size class.

TRBD2	TRBJ2-5	16	NA	TRBV9	CASSVGSGRAGETQYF	TGTGCCAGCAGCGTAGGTAGCGGGAGGGCCGGGGAGACCCAGTACTTC
TRBD1	TRBJ2-1	13	NA	TRBV7-9	CASIWTGDNEQFF	TGTGCCAGCATCTGGACAGGGGATAATGAGCAGTTCTTC
NA	TRBJ1-1	16	NA	TRBV6-1	CASSEAIGGRDTEAFF	TGTGCCAGCAGTGAAGCGATCGGGGGAAGGGACACTGAAGCTTTCTTT
TRBD2	TRBJ2-7	13	NA	TRBV11-2	CASSSSRLARPYF	TGTGCCAGCAGCTCCTCTCGACTAGCAAGGCCGTACTTC
TRBD1	TRBJ1-1	15	NA	TRBV4-2	CASSQAPDRADEAFF	TGTGCCAGCAGCCAGGCCCCCGACAGGGCAGATGAAGCTTTCTTT
NA	TRBJ2-5	14	NA	TRBV5-1	CASSLVAGDETQYF	TGCGCCAGCAGCTTGGTGGCAGGGGACGAGACCCAGTACTTC
NA	TRBJ2-5	15	NA	TRBV6-4	CASSEMAGVAETQYF	TGTGCCAGCAGTGAAATGGCAGGGGTTGCGGAGACCCAGTACTTC
TRBD1	TRBJ1-1	14	NA	TRBV28	CASTTGATNTEAFF	TGTGCCAGCACCACAGGGGCTACCAACACTGAAGCTTTCTTT
NA	TRBJ2-7	14	NA	TRBV6-5	CASTRQGMDYEQYF	TGTGCCAGCACCAGGCAGGGTATGGACTACGAGCAGTACTTC
TRBD2	TRBJ2-7	16	NA	TRBV11-2	CASSWQTSYSSYEQYF	TGTGCCAGCAGCTGGCAGACTAGCTATAGCTCCTACGAGCAGTACTTC
NA	TRBJ1-2	12	NA	TRBV19	CASSFQGGGYTF	TGTGCCAGTAGCTTTCAAGGGGGAGGCTACACCTTC
TRBD1	TRBJ1-3	13	NA	TRBV5-4	CASSSGQVGTIYF	TGTGCCAGCAGCTCAGGACAGGTTGGCACCATATATTTT
TRBD2	TRBJ2-5	15	NA	TRBV2	CASSRLAGGGETQYF	TGTGCCAGCAGTAGACTAGCGGGGGGAGGGGAGACCCAGTACTTC
TRBD1	TRBJ1-2	15	few	TRBV4-1	CASSQDQTGGQGYTF	TGCGCCAGCAGCCAAGACCAAACAGGGGGTCAGGGCTACACCTTC
NA	TRBJ1-6	16	NA	TRBV10-2	CASSPHGGFYNSPLHF	TGCGCCAGCAGTCCCCACGGCGGCTTCTATAATTCACCCCTCCACTTT
NA	TRBJ2-7	15	NA	TRBV21-1	CASSTPGQGAHEQYF	TGTGCCAGCAGCACCCCCGGCCAGGGGGCTCACGAGCAGTACTTC
NA	TRBJ2-2	15	few	TRBV11-2	CASSVRHGKTGELFF	TGTGCCAGCAGCGTCAGACACGGGAAAACCGGGGAGCTGTTTTTT